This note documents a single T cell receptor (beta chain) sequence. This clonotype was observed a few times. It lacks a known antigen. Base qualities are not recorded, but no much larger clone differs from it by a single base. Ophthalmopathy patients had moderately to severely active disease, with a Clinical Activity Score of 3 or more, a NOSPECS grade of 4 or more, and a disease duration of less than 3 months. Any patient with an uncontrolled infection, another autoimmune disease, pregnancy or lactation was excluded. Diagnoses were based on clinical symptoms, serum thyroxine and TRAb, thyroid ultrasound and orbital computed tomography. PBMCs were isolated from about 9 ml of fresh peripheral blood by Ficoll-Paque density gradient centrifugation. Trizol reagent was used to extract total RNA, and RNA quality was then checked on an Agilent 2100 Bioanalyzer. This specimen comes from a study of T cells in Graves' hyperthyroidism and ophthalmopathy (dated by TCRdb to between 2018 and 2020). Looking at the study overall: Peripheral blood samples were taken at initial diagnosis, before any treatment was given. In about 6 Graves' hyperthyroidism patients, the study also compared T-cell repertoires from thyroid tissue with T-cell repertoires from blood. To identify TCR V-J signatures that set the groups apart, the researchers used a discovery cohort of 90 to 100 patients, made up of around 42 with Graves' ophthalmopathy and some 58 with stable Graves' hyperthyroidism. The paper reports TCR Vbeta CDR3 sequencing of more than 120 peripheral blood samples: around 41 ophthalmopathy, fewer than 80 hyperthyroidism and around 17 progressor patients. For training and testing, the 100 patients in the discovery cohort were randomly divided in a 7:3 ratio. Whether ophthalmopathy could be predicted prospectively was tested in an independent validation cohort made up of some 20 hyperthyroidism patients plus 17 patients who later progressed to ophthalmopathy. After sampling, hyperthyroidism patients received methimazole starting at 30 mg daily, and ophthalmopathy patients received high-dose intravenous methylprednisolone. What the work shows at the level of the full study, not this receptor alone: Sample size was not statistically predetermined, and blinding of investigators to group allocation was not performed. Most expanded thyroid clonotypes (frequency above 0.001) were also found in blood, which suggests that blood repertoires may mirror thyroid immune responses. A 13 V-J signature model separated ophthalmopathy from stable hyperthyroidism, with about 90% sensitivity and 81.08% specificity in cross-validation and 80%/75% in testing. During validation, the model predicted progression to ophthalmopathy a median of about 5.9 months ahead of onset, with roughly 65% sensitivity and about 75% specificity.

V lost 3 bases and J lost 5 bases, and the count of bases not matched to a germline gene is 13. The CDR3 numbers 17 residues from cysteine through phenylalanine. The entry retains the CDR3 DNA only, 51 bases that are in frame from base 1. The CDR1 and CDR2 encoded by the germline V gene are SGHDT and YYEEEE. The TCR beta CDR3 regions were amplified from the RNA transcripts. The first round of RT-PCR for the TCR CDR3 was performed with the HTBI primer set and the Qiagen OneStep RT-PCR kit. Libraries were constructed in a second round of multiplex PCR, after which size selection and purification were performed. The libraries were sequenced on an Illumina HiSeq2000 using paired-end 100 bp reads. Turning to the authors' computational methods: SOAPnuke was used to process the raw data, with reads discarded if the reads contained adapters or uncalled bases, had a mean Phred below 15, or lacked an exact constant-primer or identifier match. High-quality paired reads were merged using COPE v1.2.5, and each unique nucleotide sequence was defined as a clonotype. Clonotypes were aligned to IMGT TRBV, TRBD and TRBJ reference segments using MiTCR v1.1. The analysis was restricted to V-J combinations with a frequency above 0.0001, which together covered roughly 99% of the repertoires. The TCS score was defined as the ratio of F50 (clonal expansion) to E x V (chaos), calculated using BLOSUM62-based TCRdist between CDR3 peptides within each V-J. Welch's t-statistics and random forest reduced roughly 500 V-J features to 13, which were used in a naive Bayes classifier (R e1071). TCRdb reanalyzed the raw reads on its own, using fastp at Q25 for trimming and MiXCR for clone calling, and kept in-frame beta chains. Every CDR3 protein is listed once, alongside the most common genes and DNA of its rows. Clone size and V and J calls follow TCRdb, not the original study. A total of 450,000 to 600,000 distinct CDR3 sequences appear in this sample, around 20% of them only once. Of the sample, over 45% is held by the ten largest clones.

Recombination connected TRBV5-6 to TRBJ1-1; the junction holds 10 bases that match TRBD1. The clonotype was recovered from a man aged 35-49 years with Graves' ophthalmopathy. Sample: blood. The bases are TGTGCCAGCAGCTCATATCGGGACAGGGGTGTTCGGACTGAAGCTTTCTTT. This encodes CASSSYRDRGVRTEAFF.